These T cell receptor beta chains were read from a single sample in a study of T cells in Graves' hyperthyroidism and ophthalmopathy. Via MiXCR, TCRdb re-called the multiplex PCR reads, giving one row per CDR3 protein. The table lists a few hundred thousand distinct CDR3 sequences, about a sixth of them singletons, with approximately 7.5% in the top ten. The specimen sequenced was blood. The receptors come from a woman aged 18-29 years with Graves' hyperthyroidism. The CDR3 runs from the conserved cysteine through the conserved F or W. Each record gives: V gene, D gene, clone size, J gene, CDR3 DNA, CDR3 protein. D genes are given only for firm matches. Where a row states a size, it is once, few, many or the class of an expanded clone; other rows omit it.

>TRBV12-3/TRBV12-4|.|few|TRBJ1-3
TGTGCCAGCACCCCTCACGGGACTGGAAACACCATATATTTT
CASTPHGTGNTIYF
>TRBV12-3/TRBV12-4|TRBD2|many|TRBJ2-1
TGTGCCAGCAGGGGACTAGCCGTCTCCTACAATGAGCAGTTCTTC
CASRGLAVSYNEQFF
>TRBV6-1|TRBD2|.|TRBJ2-7
TGTGCCAGCAGTGAAAGTAGCGGGGGGGCAGGGGAGCAGTACTTC
CASSESSGGAGEQYF
>TRBV30|TRBD1|many|TRBJ2-3
TGTGCCTGGAGTGCGACAGGGGTTAGCACAGATACGCAGTATTTT
CAWSATGVSTDTQYF
>TRBV27|TRBD1|few|TRBJ1-2
TGTGCCAGCAGCCGTAAAGACAGGGCCTATGGCTACACCTTC
CASSRKDRAYGYTF
>TRBV6-1|.|few|TRBJ1-1
TGTGCCTCAGATTCTCGACAGCACACTGAAGCTTTCTTT
CASDSRQHTEAFF
>TRBV12-3/TRBV12-4|.|.|TRBJ1-1
TGTGCCAGCAGTTTGGCCAGTGCTGAAGCTTTCTTT
CASSLASAEAFF
>TRBV11-2|.|many|TRBJ2-7
TGTGCCAGCAGCTTAGATCGACTCACCTTGTGGGAGCAGTACTTC
CASSLDRLTLWEQYF
>TRBV7-3|.|many|TRBJ2-1
TGTGCCAGCAGCCGGACCCTCAATGAGCAGTTCTTC
CASSRTLNEQFF
>TRBV12-3/TRBV12-4|TRBD1|many|TRBJ1-4
TGTGCCAGCAGTCTAGGGACAGGGGGCGGTGAAAAACTGTTTTTT
CASSLGTGGGEKLFF
>TRBV15|.|.|TRBJ2-2
TGTGCCACCAGCAGAGATGGGGCGGAGGTCACCGGGGAGCTGTTTTTT
CATSRDGAEVTGELFF
>TRBV20-1|TRBD2|many|TRBJ2-7
TGCAGTGCCAACAACCTGGGGTCTAGCGGGGGGGCCTCCTACGAGCAGTACTTC
CSANNLGSSGGASYEQYF
>TRBV12-3/TRBV12-4|TRBD2|few|TRBJ2-2
TGTGCCAGCAGTCCGACTAGCGGGAATGACGGGGAGCTGTTTTTT
CASSPTSGNDGELFF
>TRBV6-1|TRBD1|few|TRBJ2-2
TGTGCCAGCAGTGAAATGACAGGGGACACCGGGGAGCTGTTTTTT
CASSEMTGDTGELFF
>TRBV3-1|.|many|TRBJ2-1
TGTGCCAGCAGTCGTCGGGGCGGGGACAATGAGCAGTTCTTC
CASSRRGGDNEQFF
>TRBV7-2|TRBD2|.|TRBJ2-3
TGTGCCAGCAGCTTACTAGCGGGGTTTTCAGATACGCAGTATTTT
CASSLLAGFSDTQYF
>TRBV20-1|.|.|TRBJ2-5
TGCAGTGCTAGGCTAGACAAGACCATCACCGCCCAGTACTTC
CSARLDKTITAQYF
>TRBV2|.|many|TRBJ2-7
TGTGCCAGCAGCTTAGACCGGGCTGAGCAGTACTTC
CASSLDRAEQYF
>TRBV10-3|.|.|TRBJ2-1
TGTGCCATCAGCCCCGGGACTCCGGGGAGTGAGCAGTTCTTC
CAISPGTPGSEQFF
>TRBV2|.|many|TRBJ2-3
TGTGCCAGCAGTGAGGGAATGCGCACAGATACGCAGTATTTT
CASSEGMRTDTQYF
>TRBV7-3|TRBD2|many|TRBJ2-1
TGTGCCAGCAGCACAGGACTAGCGGGAGGGCCCTCTCACAATGAGCAGTTCTTC
CASSTGLAGGPSHNEQFF
>TRBV18|.|many|TRBJ1-1
TGTGCCAGCTCACCACTCGACAGAGGCACTGAAGCTTTCTTT
CASSPLDRGTEAFF
>TRBV7-3|TRBD2|many|TRBJ2-1
TGTGCCAGCAGCCCTAGCGGGAGTGATGAGCAGTTCTTC
CASSPSGSDEQFF
>TRBV2|TRBD1|many|TRBJ2-6
TGTGCCAGCAGTGAAGGGACAGGGACAATCTCTGGGGCCAACGTCCTGACTTTC
CASSEGTGTISGANVLTF
>TRBV5-6|.|many|TRBJ2-5
TGTGCCAGCAGCTTCCGCGGGGTCCAAGAGACCCAGTACTTC
CASSFRGVQETQYF
>TRBV7-2|TRBD1|many|TRBJ1-1
TGTGCCAGCAGCTGGGACAGGGACGCTGAAGCTTTCTTT
CASSWDRDAEAFF
>TRBV19|.|many|TRBJ1-6
TGTGCCAGTAGTATCGCGGATTCACCCCTCCACTTT
CASSIADSPLHF
>TRBV7-2|.|.|TRBJ1-2
TGTGCCAGCAGCTTAGGGTCCGGGGGGGGCGATGGCTACACCTTC
CASSLGSGGGDGYTF
>TRBV12-3/TRBV12-4|TRBD1|once|TRBJ1-6
TGTGCCGGCAATCCGCGGACAGGGGGCAATTCACCCCTCCACTTT
CAGNPRTGGNSPLHF
>TRBV3-1|.|many|TRBJ1-2
TGTGCCAGCAGCCGATCCCCCACCTATGGCTACACCTTC
CASSRSPTYGYTF
>TRBV19|.|.|TRBJ1-3
TGTGCCAGTAGCCCCAAGGGACGAAGGAACTCTGGAAACACCATATATTTT
CASSPKGRRNSGNTIYF
>TRBV7-3|.|many|TRBJ2-7
TGTGCCAGCAGCTTAACCCCAGGGGACCCAGAGCAGTACTTC
CASSLTPGDPEQYF